This T cell receptor beta chain was documented in a study of early T cells in non-severe SARS-CoV-2 infection. V gave up 5 bases and J gave up 0 bases; unmatched junction bases: 3. The CDR3 length is 16 residues. Per germline, CDR1 SNHLY and CDR2 FYNNEI. Researchers attached unique molecular identifiers to individual cDNA molecules. TCRdb fed the 5' RACE reads into MiXCR, producing one record per CDR3 protein. Among approximately 71,000 distinct CDR3 sequences listed, about 11% were seen once. The TCR was taken from an adult who was a healthcare worker with PCR-confirmed SARS-CoV-2 infection or an uninfected control (not recorded which). The chain uses TRBV2 and TRBJ2-1; 11 bases are a match to TRBD2. What was sequenced was whole blood. CDR3 region: CASSTTSGASYNEQFF. As DNA, the CDR3 is TGTGCCAGCAGTACGACTAGCGGGGCCTCCTACAATGAGCAGTTCTTC.